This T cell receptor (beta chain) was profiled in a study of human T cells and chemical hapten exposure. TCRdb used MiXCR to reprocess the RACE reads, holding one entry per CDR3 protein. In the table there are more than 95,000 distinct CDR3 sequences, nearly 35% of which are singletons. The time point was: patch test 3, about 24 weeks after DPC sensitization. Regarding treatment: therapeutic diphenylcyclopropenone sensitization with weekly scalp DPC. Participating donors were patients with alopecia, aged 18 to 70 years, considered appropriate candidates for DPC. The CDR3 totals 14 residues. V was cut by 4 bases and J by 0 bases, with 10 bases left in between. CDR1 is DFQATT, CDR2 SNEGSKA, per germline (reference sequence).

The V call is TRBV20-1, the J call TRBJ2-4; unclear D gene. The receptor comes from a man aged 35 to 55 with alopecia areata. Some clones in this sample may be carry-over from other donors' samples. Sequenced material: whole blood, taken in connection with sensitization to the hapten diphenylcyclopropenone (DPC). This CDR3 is CSAISGLAKNIQYF. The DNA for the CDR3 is TGCAGTGCTATTTCCGGCCTAGCCAAAAACATTCAGTACTTC.